Listed below are T cell receptor beta chains from one sample, sequenced in a study of T cell responses to AZD1222 COVID-19 vaccine. Clones were read by immunoSEQ multiplex PCR, and TCRdb kept only the in-frame ones, dropping some. The sample contains roughly 170,000 clones, roughly 90% of which appear only once. Here the sequenced sample was peripheral blood, taken on day 0 of AZD1222 vaccination. All receptors derive from an adult in good health. Each CDR3 is given with its conserved first and last residue. Fields, in order: D gene, clone size, J gene, V gene, CDR3 protein, CDR3 DNA. A D gene is named only where the DNA matches it firmly. Only part of the rows carry a size: once, few, many, or a class if the clone is expanded.

TRBD1 - TRBJ2-1 TRBV18 CASSRPDRGYNEQFF TGTGCCAGCTCACGACCGGACAGGGGGTATAATGAGCAGTTCTTC
TRBD2 - TRBJ2-7 TRBV5-1 CASSRASGQYEQYF TGCGCCAGCAGCCGGGCTAGCGGGCAGTACGAGCAGTACTTC
- - TRBJ2-5 TRBV10-3 CAYGAGETQYF TGTGCCTATGGGGCAGGGGAGACCCAGTACTTC
TRBD2 - TRBJ2-5 TRBV5-4 CASSIGLAGGSETQYF TGTGCCAGCAGCATTGGACTAGCGGGAGGGTCTGAGACCCAGTACTTC
- - TRBJ1-3 TRBV19 CASSIASGPRGNTIYF TGTGCCAGTAGTATAGCCTCTGGACCCCGTGGAAACACCATATATTTT
- - TRBJ2-7 TRBV28 CASRGGDGYEQYF TGTGCCTCGAGGGGGGGAGATGGTTACGAGCAGTACTTC
TRBD1 - TRBJ1-5 TRBV7-2 CASSLPGQGHQPQHF TGTGCCAGCAGCTTACCGGGACAGGGGCATCAGCCCCAGCATTTT
- - TRBJ1-4 TRBV4-1 CASSLLAAVYEKLFF TGCGCCAGCAGCCTACTCGCGGCAGTTTATGAAAAACTGTTTTTT
- - TRBJ1-2 TRBV30 CAWSPTPQYGYTF TGTGCCTGGAGTCCTACACCGCAATATGGCTACACCTTC
- once TRBJ1-1 TRBV6-5 CASSTKGTEAFF TGTGCCAGCAGTACGAAGGGAACTGAAGCTTTCTTT
TRBD1 - TRBJ1-2 TRBV18 CASSPAGQSNYGYTF TGTGCCAGCTCACCCGCGGGACAGTCGAACTATGGCTACACCTTC
TRBD1 - TRBJ1-1 TRBV15 CATSRDQGGTEAFF TGTGCCACCAGCAGAGATCAGGGGGGCACTGAAGCTTTCTTT
TRBD1 - TRBJ2-4 TRBV23-1 CASSLRKDREEKNIQYF TGCGCCAGCAGTCTACGAAAGGACAGGGAGGAGAAAAACATTCAGTACTTC
- - TRBJ1-1 TRBV3-1/TRBV3-2 CASSRKGQGNTEAFF TGTGCCAGCAGCCGTAAGGGGCAGGGGAACACTGAAGCTTTCTTT
- - TRBJ1-4 TRBV11-2 CASSLVGRALFF TGTGCCAGCAGCTTAGTAGGCAGGGCACTGTTTTTT
TRBD1 - TRBJ1-4 TRBV4-1 CASSHREQGGEKLFF TGCGCCAGCAGCCATAGGGAACAGGGGGGTGAAAAACTGTTTTTT
TRBD2 - TRBJ2-5 TRBV5-1 CASSPLVSGLAIETQYF TGCGCCAGCAGCCCGCTGGTTTCGGGACTAGCGATAGAGACCCAGTACTTC
- - TRBJ1-1 TRBV5-1 CASSLSSLPGTEAFF TGCGCCAGCAGCTTGTCGTCCCTTCCCGGCACTGAAGCTTTCTTT
- - TRBJ2-2 TRBV5-1 CASSFASGVNTGELFF TGCGCCAGCAGCTTCGCTTCAGGGGTCAACACCGGGGAGCTGTTTTTT
TRBD1 - TRBJ1-5 TRBV4-1 CASSQGGTGGQPQHF TGCGCCAGCAGCCAAGGGGGGACAGGAGGACAGCCCCAGCATTTT